This T cell receptor (beta chain) was sequenced in a study of T and B cells in COVID-19 patients. Study-level background: At median age approximately 31 years, recovered patients were younger than active-infection patients at just over 65. Of approximately 22 active-infection patients, 15 to 19 carried comorbidities linked to unfavorable COVID-19 outcome.

This clonotype is judged medium-sized (0.01 to 0.1%). The antigen remains undetermined. Blood genomic DNA input for TRB amplification was about 240-550 ng. Study conclusions and caveats: Symptomatic-phase blood samples from mildly ill patients and early samples from severe cases were scarce.

The CDR3 has 15 amino acids. Germline V gene data show CDR1 as SGHAT and CDR2 as FQDESV (reference sequence). The trim removed 3 bases at V and 9 bases at J, leaving 8 bases unmatched. BIOMED2 TRB-A/B primer pools were used in multiplex TRB PCR. One entry per CDR3 protein, called by TCRdb with MiXCR from the multiplex PCR reads. The sample holds roughly 5,000 distinct CDR3 sequences, approximately 33% seen once. This receptor was taken from a human donor who had recovered from COVID-19. The chain recombines TRBV11-1 with TRBJ2-3; 11 bases match TRBD2. Sequenced sample: blood. The DNA for the CDR3 is TGTGCCAGCAGCTTCACTAGCGGGAGTTCGAAAACGCAGTATTTT. It encodes CASSFTSGSSKTQYF.